This T cell receptor (beta chain) was sequenced for a study of OX40 agonist ivuxolimab in advanced cancers. Regarding the study as a whole: There were, on average, more expanded clones in CD8+ T cells than in CD4+. The authors did not determine the antigen specificity of the expanded peripheral T cells.

The CDR3 length is 13 residues. Germline assignment: CDR1 SGHNT and CDR2 YYREEE (reference sequence). Trimming took off 6 bases at V and 4 bases at J, with 13 bases between the two ends. Points on this clone: Its target is unknown.

Assay used: immunoSEQ multiplex PCR; TCRdb lists only in-frame clones, some missing. The sample yields about 72,000 clones, 85% to 90% seen once. The sample here was CD4+ or CD8+ T cells sorted from blood, taken in a trial of the OX40 agonist ivuxolimab. This chain connects TRBV5-4 to TRBJ1-1; D remains ambiguous. This receptor was identified in an adult with an advanced solid tumor such as melanoma, head and neck, liver or kidney cancer. The CDR3 coding sequence is TGTGCCAGCACCCGGCCCTCGGGCACTGAAGCTTTCTTT. It is translated as CASTRPSGTEAFF.